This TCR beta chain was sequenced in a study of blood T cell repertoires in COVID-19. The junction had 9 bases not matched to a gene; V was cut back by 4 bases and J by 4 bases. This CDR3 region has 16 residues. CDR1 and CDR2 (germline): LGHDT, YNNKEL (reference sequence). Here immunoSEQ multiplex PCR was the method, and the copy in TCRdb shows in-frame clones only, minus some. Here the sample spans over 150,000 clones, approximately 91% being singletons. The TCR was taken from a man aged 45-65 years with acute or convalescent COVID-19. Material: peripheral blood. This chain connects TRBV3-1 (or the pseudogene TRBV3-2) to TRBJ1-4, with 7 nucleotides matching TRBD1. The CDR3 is CASSPSTGQNNEKLFF. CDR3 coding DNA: TGTGCCAGCAGCCCCTCGACAGGGCAAAATAATGAAAAACTGTTTTTT.